This passage covers 5 T cell receptor beta chains from one sample sequenced in a study of blood T cell repertoires in COVID-19. Method: immunoSEQ multiplex PCR; TCRdb's copy keeps in-frame clones and lacks some. The data contain just under 80,000 clones, 80% of them singletons. Sequencing was done on a sample of peripheral blood. These receptors all stem from an older woman with acute or convalescent COVID-19.

This clone was seen once. The genes are TRBV4-2 and TRBJ2-1; 8 bases are shared with TRBD1. The CDR3 has 16 amino acids. The germline V gene has CDR1 LGHNA and CDR2 YNFKEQ. V shed 1 base, J shed 8 bases, and the junction held 10 bases outside the gene matches. This CDR3 is CASSQGRTGLVDEQFF. CDR3 DNA: TGTGCCAGCAGCCAAGGGCGGACAGGGCTTGTCGATGAGCAGTTCTTC.

The chain is built from TRBV2 and TRBJ2-1; 9 bases match TRBD2. Germline V CDR1 and CDR2: SNHLY, FYNNEI. The ends lost 9 bases at V and 4 bases at J; junction bases unmatched: 7. The CDR3 runs 14 residues. CDR3 loop: CASLERGVYNEQFF. CDR3 coding DNA: TGTGCCAGTCTGGAGCGGGGGGTATACAATGAGCAGTTCTTC. The full variable domain, completed using reference TRBV2 and TRBJ2-1, is EPEVTQTPSHQVTQMGQEVILRCVPISNHLYFYWYRQILGQKVEFLVSFYNNEISEKSEIFDDQFSVERPDGSNFTLKIRSTKLEDSAMYFCASLERGVYNEQFFGPGTRLTVL.

This rearrangement joins TRBV4-1 to TRBJ1-2, with 7 bases aligning to TRBD1. The CDR3 sequence is 14 residues long. Germline V gene sequence: CDR1 MGHRA, CDR2 YSYEKL. V lost 6 bases, J lost 6 bases, and 10 bases stayed unmatched. In DNA form, the CDR3 reads TGCGCCAGCAGACCGACAGGGTCTCCCGATGGCTACACCTTC. Translation: CASRPTGSPDGYTF.

This chain links TRBV6-5 with TRBJ2-5; the D gene is possibly TRBD2 (6 bases). Germline CDR1 and CDR2: MNHEY and SVGAGI. The CDR3 length is 12 residues. With 4 bases removed from V and 4 bases from J, the gap between germline ends came to 7 bases. The CDR3: CASSWDSETQYF. The CDR3 DNA is TGTGCCAGCAGTTGGGACTCAGAGACCCAGTACTTC.

The V gene is TRBV6-1, the J gene TRBJ1-5, with D maybe TRBD1 (5 bases). The CDR3 extends over 16 amino acids. Germline CDR1 reads MNHNS; CDR2 reads SASEGT. The V end was cut by 1 base, the J end by 6 bases, with 16 bases between. The CDR3 protein is CASSEEWSGLGQPQHF. The CDR3 nucleotides are TGTGCCAGCAGTGAAGAGTGGTCAGGGCTGGGTCAGCCCCAGCATTTT.